What follows describes a single T cell receptor (beta chain). Antigen: not known. The authors reverse transcribed about 0.45 to 1 ug RNA with random hexamers. One entry per CDR3 protein results from TCRdb running MiXCR on the immunoSEQ multiplex PCR reads. The profile shows tens of thousands of distinct CDR3 sequences, 93% of them singletons. The data are from a study of CD8 T cells in Susac syndrome. The V end was cut by 3 bases, the J end by 3 bases, with 9 bases between. The CDR3 runs 13 residues. Germline loops: CDR1 MDHEN, CDR2 SYDVKM. Study findings and constraints: Regarding the TCR sequencing and HLA analysis, the study admitted that a relatively small number of individuals were involved.

This clonotype originated in a human donor in good health. The chain has TRBV28 and TRBJ2-7; the D gene is possibly TRBD2 (5 bases). Source material: CD8+ T cells from PBMCs. The CDR3 coding sequence is TGTGCCAGCAGTTTTTTGGAGGACTACGAGCAGTACTTC. It yields the protein CASSFLEDYEQYF. The full variable domain, in which reference TRBV28 and TRBJ2-7 provide the parts outside the CDR3, is DVKVTQSSRYLVKRTGEKVFLECVQDMDHENMFWYRQDPGLGLRLIYFSYDVKMKEKGDIPEGYSVSREKKERFSLILESASTNQTSMYLCASSFLEDYEQYFGPGTRLTVT.